Following are 25 T cell receptor beta chains from one sample sequenced in a study of T cell changes during pregnancy in multiple sclerosis. Method: immunoSEQ multiplex PCR; TCRdb's copy keeps in-frame clones and lacks some. The repertoire holds some 39,000 clones, with about 93% as singletons. The sample here was CD4+ T cells from peripheral blood mononuclear cells, taken in the third trimester of pregnancy. These receptors were collected from a female donor in good health, enrolled as a control in a pregnancy study.

V and J are TRBV19 and TRBJ2-7, with TRBD1 matching 7 bases. The germline gives CDR1 LNHDA, CDR2 SQIVND (reference sequence). The length of the CDR3 is 13 residues. J was trimmed by 4 bases and V by 0 bases; bases with no gene match: 0. As DNA, the CDR3 is TGTGCCAGTAGTATAGAGACAGGGTACGAGCAGTACTTC. This translates into CASSIETGYEQYF.

The rearrangement uses TRBV5-6 and TRBJ1-5; D gene unclear. The germline V and J ends were trimmed by 7 bases and 7 bases, with 18 bases remaining between them. The germline V gene encodes CDR1 SGHDT and CDR2 YYEEEE. The CDR3 spans 14 residues. The CDR3 here is CASQRRSELQPQHF. The CDR3 bases are TGTGCCAGCCAAAGACGATCGGAGTTGCAGCCCCAGCATTTT.

DNA for the CDR3: TGTGCCAGCATCCAGGGATGGGACACTGAAGCTTTCTTT. It specifies CASIQGWDTEAFF. V usage is TRBV5-8 and J usage is TRBJ1-1; D possibly corresponds to TRBD1 (5 bases). Germline CDR1 SGHTS, CDR2 YDEGEE. Trimming shortened V by 6 bases and J by 3 bases, and 12 bases separated the two germline ends. The CDR3 has 13 residues. Combining the CDR3 with reference TRBV5-8 and TRBJ1-1 gives the whole variable domain EAGVTQSPTHLIKTRGQQATLRCSPISGHTSVYWYQQALGLGLQFLLWYDEGEERNRGNFPPRFSGRQFPNYSSELNVNALELEDSALYLCASIQGWDTEAFFGQGTRLTVV.

The V and J genes are TRBV5-1 and TRBJ2-2; a weak D match, TRBD1 (6 bases). The CDR3 totals 14 residues. CDR1 and CDR2 (germline): SGHRS, YFSETQ. Deletions cut 4 bases from V and 8 bases from J, with 15 bases between. The CDR3 bases are TGCGCCAGCAGCGATAATACAGGGTTTGGGGAGCTGTTTTTT. Protein product: CASSDNTGFGELFF.

V usage is TRBV19 and J usage is TRBJ2-6, with D unresolved. The CDR3 length is 18 residues. V shed 3 bases and J shed 5 bases, with 20 bases lying between them. CDR1 is LNHDA and CDR2 is SQIVND in the germline V gene (reference sequence). CDR3 sequence: CASSINAKSQSRANVLTF. The CDR3 DNA follows: TGTGCCAGTAGTATTAACGCCAAATCACAAAGTCGGGCCAACGTCCTGACTTTC.

This clone has more than one count but fewer than ten. The chain couples TRBV29-1 to TRBJ1-1; 9 bases agree with TRBD1. CDR3 size: 12 residues. Per the germline V gene, CDR1 is SQVTM and CDR2 is ANQGSEA. Trimming took 8 bases from V and 7 from J; bases not matched to a gene: 8. In DNA, the CDR3 is TGCAGCCCCATAGGGGACAGGGATGAAGCTTTCTTT. Translation gives CSPIGDRDEAFF.

The chain carries TRBV27 and TRBJ2-1; 8 bases agree with TRBD2. Losses at the gene ends were 3 bases for V and 0 bases for J; bases not matched to a gene: 7. Germline CDR1 MNHEY, CDR2 SMNVEV (reference sequence). The CDR3 covers 17 residues. Here the CDR3 reads CASSFQRERRSYNEQFF. Here the CDR3 DNA reads TGTGCCAGCAGTTTCCAGCGGGAGCGACGCTCCTACAATGAGCAGTTCTTC.

This sequence joins TRBV28 and TRBJ2-1, with TRBD2 identical over 9 bases. This CDR3 is built from 16 residues. J was trimmed by 7 bases and V by 5 bases; bases with no gene match: 12. The germline CDR1 and CDR2 sequences are MDHEN and SYDVKM. In nucleotides, the CDR3 is TGTGCCAGCAGTCTAAGCGGTAGCGGGAGTGGAAATGAGCAGTTCTTC. This sequence encodes CASSLSGSGSGNEQFF. Using reference TRBV28 and TRBJ2-1 for the parts outside the CDR3, the full variable domain is DVKVTQSSRYLVKRTGEKVFLECVQDMDHENMFWYRQDPGLGLRLIYFSYDVKMKEKGDIPEGYSVSREKKERFSLILESASTNQTSMYLCASSLSGSGSGNEQFFGPGTRLTVL.

This clone was found once. This chain uses TRBV28 with TRBJ1-1; 7 bases agree with TRBD1. V dropped 6 bases and J dropped 6; count of bases not matched to a gene: 7. The CDR3 runs 13 residues. Germline values: CDR1 MDHEN, CDR2 SYDVKM. CDR3 DNA: TGTGCCAGCAGCCAAGTGACAGGGCCTGAAGCTTTCTTT. Translating gives CASSQVTGPEAFF.

J is TRBJ1-1 and V is TRBV7-9; TRBD1 is a possible D gene (6 bases). Germline V gives CDR1 SEHNR, CDR2 FQNEAQ (reference sequence). The CDR3 extends over 18 amino acids. The V end was cut by 8 bases, the J end by 5 bases, with 30 bases between. The CDR3 region has the DNA TGTGCCAGCTTCCGCGGGGGCGGTGTCCCTCCCAAGGCTACTGAAGCTTTCTTT. It yields the protein CASFRGGGVPPKATEAFF.

The V and J genes are TRBV28 and TRBJ1-1; no clear D gene. Germline CDR1 reads MDHEN; CDR2 reads SYDVKM. The V end was cut by 7 bases, the J end by 3 bases, with 15 bases between. This CDR3 is built from 14 residues. CDR3 protein: CASTRGYGDTEAFF. CDR3 bases: TGTGCCAGCACCCGAGGGTATGGGGACACTGAAGCTTTCTTT.

This clone was found once. The V call is TRBV5-1, the J call TRBJ2-1, with 16 bases aligning to TRBD2. The junction had 7 bases not matched to a gene; V was cut back by 3 bases and J by 7 bases. CDR3 length: 17 residues. Germline CDR1 is SGHRS and CDR2 is YFSETQ. In DNA, the CDR3 is TGCGCCAGCAGCTCGGGACTAGCGGGGGGGCTGGGAAATGAGCAGTTCTTC. It encodes CASSSGLAGGLGNEQFF.

The chain uses TRBV27 and TRBJ1-1; D call uncertain. The V and J ends lost 5 bases and 0 bases respectively, with 25 bases between them. Per the germline V gene, CDR1 is MNHEY and CDR2 is SMNVEV (reference sequence). The CDR3 runs 19 residues. In nucleotides, the CDR3 is TGTGCCAGCAGTCCCGGGGTCTTTGCGACACGAGACATGAACACTGAAGCTTTCTTT. Translated, it gives CASSPGVFATRDMNTEAFF.

This rearrangement joins TRBV7-2 to TRBJ2-7; 8 bases are shared with TRBD2. The CDR3 has 14 amino acids. Germline V gene lookup returns CDR1 SGHTA and CDR2 FQGNSA. Trimming took 7 bases from V and 3 from J; bases not matched to a gene: 8. As DNA, the CDR3 is TGTGCCAGCACTTTCGGGGGGGCTCTCTACGAGCAGTACTTC. It translates to CASTFGGALYEQYF.

This clone was detected only once. The chain has TRBV7-9 and TRBJ2-2, with 7 bases fitting TRBD2. CDR1 and CDR2 from the germline V gene are SEHNR and FQNEAQ (reference sequence). V lost 5 bases and J lost 0; bases outside the gene matches: 12. This CDR3 has 18 residues. The CDR3 coding sequence is TGTGCCAGCAGCCTGCCGCCGGGGGGTCCGACGAACACCGGGGAGCTGTTTTTT. Translating it yields CASSLPPGGPTNTGELFF.

The CDR3, as DNA: TGTGCCTGGAGTGTAATTAATGGGCAGCGGGACGGCTACACCTTC. Protein: CAWSVINGQRDGYTF. The rearrangement joins TRBV30 to TRBJ1-2, with D possibly TRBD1 on 5 matching bases. The V end lost 0 bases, the J end lost 8 bases, and 19 bases lay between the germline ends. Germline V gene data show CDR1 as GTSNPN and CDR2 as SVGIG (reference sequence). The CDR3 totals 15 residues.

The chain joins TRBV30 to TRBJ1-6, with TRBD1 matching over 11 bases. Germline CDR1 and CDR2: GTSNPN and SVGIG (reference sequence). CDR3 length equals 14 residues. Trimming at V came to 3 bases and at J to 9 bases, leaving 4 bases not matched to a gene. For the CDR3, the DNA is TGTGCCTGGAGCCGGACAGGGGGCGGTTCACCCCTCCACTTT. It specifies CAWSRTGGGSPLHF.

This sequence joins TRBV10-3 and TRBJ2-7, with 8 bases matching TRBD1. The V segment lost 0 bases and the J segment 4 bases; nucleotides outside the gene matches: 5. The CDR3 is 15 residues long. The germline gives CDR1 ENHRY, CDR2 SYGVKD. The chain's CDR3 is CAISESGDRIYEQYF. CDR3 coding DNA: TGTGCCATCAGTGAGTCGGGGGACAGGATTTACGAGCAGTACTTC.

Only one count was recorded for this clone. This rearrangement joins TRBV19 to TRBJ1-5; maybe TRBD1 (6 bases). With 2 bases removed from V and 4 bases from J, the gap between germline ends came to 21 bases. This CDR3 region has 18 residues. Germline CDR1 and CDR2: LNHDA and SQIVND (reference sequence). This chain's CDR3 is CASSINRLRDTGNQPQHF. For the CDR3, the DNA is TGTGCCAGTAGTATAAACCGGCTCCGGGACACAGGTAATCAGCCCCAGCATTTT.

The chain links TRBV19 to TRBJ2-5; D is unclear. V was pared by 0 bases and J by 0 bases, with 5 bases between. The CDR3 spans 14 residues. The V gene's germline CDR1 is LNHDA and CDR2 SQIVND (reference sequence). In DNA form, the CDR3 reads TGTGCCAGTAGTATAGAAACAGACCAAGAGACCCAGTACTTC. It is translated as CASSIETDQETQYF.

The genes are TRBV2 and TRBJ2-3; 10 bases line up with TRBD2. V lost 8 bases and J lost 4; bases outside the gene matches: 3. From germline, CDR1 is SNHLY and CDR2 FYNNEI. This CDR3 region has 13 residues. CDR3 coding DNA: TGTGCCAGCCCTAGCGGGAGTTCAGATACGCAGTATTTT. Translated: CASPSGSSDTQYF. Variable domain in full (rest from reference TRBV2 and TRBJ2-3): EPEVTQTPSHQVTQMGQEVILRCVPISNHLYFYWYRQILGQKVEFLVSFYNNEISEKSEIFDDQFSVERPDGSNFTLKIRSTKLEDSAMYFCASPSGSSDTQYFGPGTRLTVL.

V usage is TRBV19 and J usage is TRBJ2-3; 7 bases match TRBD2. The J segment lost 1 base and the V segment lost 9 bases, leaving 4 bases of the junction unmatched. The CDR3 covers 13 residues. Germline CDR1 and CDR2: LNHDA and SQIVND (reference sequence). The CDR3 region has the DNA TGTGCCAGCCGGGGGGTTGGCACAGATACGCAGTATTTT. This codes for CASRGVGTDTQYF.

This clone was counted a few times. The J gene is TRBJ1-2, the V gene TRBV6-4; 11 nucleotides agree with TRBD1. J was trimmed by 8 bases and V by 6 bases; bases with no gene match: 8. CDR3 length equals 14 residues. CDR1 is MRHNA, CDR2 SNTAGT, per germline. CDR3 protein: CASSTGQGAGGYTF. CDR3 DNA sequence: TGTGCCAGCAGCACAGGACAGGGGGCAGGAGGCTACACCTTC.

This rearrangement joins TRBV5-1 to TRBJ2-7; 9 bases are a match to TRBD2. The CDR3 extends over 15 amino acids. Germline V gives CDR1 SGHRS, CDR2 YFSETQ. V was clipped by 0 bases and J by 2 bases; unmatched bases: 3. In DNA, the CDR3 is TGCGCCAGCAGCTTGGCTGGCGGGAGGGCCTACGAGCAGTACTTC. As protein: CASSLAGGRAYEQYF.

The chain joins TRBV14 to TRBJ1-2; 8 positions match TRBD1. This CDR3 spans 15 amino acids. The V segment lost 1 base and the J segment 8 bases; nucleotides outside the gene matches: 9. Germline lookup yields CDR1 SGHDN and CDR2 FVKESK. The CDR3 here is CASSQVGQAGRGYTF. The CDR3, as DNA: TGTGCCAGCAGCCAAGTGGGACAGGCGGGGAGGGGCTACACCTTC.